The 14 T cell receptor beta chains presented below share a single source sample, sequenced in a study of human T cells and chemical hapten exposure. TCRdb analysed the RACE reads with MiXCR anew, one entry per CDR3 protein. The table shows tens of thousands of distinct CDR3 sequences, with 10% to 13% occurring only once. Time point of the sample: patch test 2, 6 weeks after DPC sensitization. Noted treatment: therapeutic diphenylcyclopropenone sensitization with weekly scalp DPC. The input for sequencing was whole blood, taken in connection with sensitization to the hapten diphenylcyclopropenone (DPC). These TCRs come from a woman between 45 and 60 years old with alopecia areata. Some clones in this sample may be carry-over from other donors' samples.

This clonotype occurred many times. This chain uses TRBV20-1 with TRBJ1-1; D is unresolved. CDR1 and CDR2 (germline): DFQATT, SNEGSKA (reference sequence). The CDR3 has 13 residues. The V gene lost 1 base and the J gene lost 4 bases, with 10 bases spanning the gap. The CDR3 DNA follows: TGCAGTGCTAGAGCGCAAACGGGCACTGAAGCTTTCTTT. Its protein product is CSARAQTGTEAFF.

There are many counts of this clonotype. The chain links TRBV20-1 to TRBJ1-5; D call uncertain. CDR3 length: 12 residues. Germline V gene lookup returns CDR1 DFQATT and CDR2 SNEGSKA (reference sequence). Trimming pared 3 bases from V and 5 bases from J, leaving 8 bases between. CDR3 sequence: CSARSPDQPQHF. DNA for the CDR3: TGCAGTGCTAGGAGTCCCGATCAGCCCCAGCATTTT.

The V call is TRBV29-1, the J call TRBJ2-1; TRBD2 matches at 10 bases. Germline CDR1 reads SQVTM; CDR2 reads ANQGSEA. The CDR3 contains 13 residues. V trimming: 4 bases; J trimming: 8 bases; junction bases outside the gene matches: 5. The CDR3 region is CSVGIAGGHEQFF. CDR3 nucleotides: TGCAGCGTTGGGATAGCGGGAGGCCATGAGCAGTTCTTC.

The rearrangement uses TRBV7-6 and TRBJ2-1; tentatively, D is TRBD2 (5 bases). The CDR3 runs to 16 residues. Germline CDR1 SGHVS, CDR2 FNYEAQ. V gave up 2 bases and J gave up 1 base, with 12 bases separating them. CDR3 bases: TGTGCCAGCAGCTTAAATACGGCGGGTTCCTACAATGAGCAGTTCTTC. It codes for CASSLNTAGSYNEQFF.

This clonotype was picked up many times. The V gene is TRBV12-3 or TRBV12-4, the J gene TRBJ1-4, with D unclear. This CDR3 has 16 residues. V was clipped by 5 bases and J by 2 bases, with 15 bases between them. The CDR3 loop reads CASSPSWTLTNEKLFF. The CDR3 nucleotides read TGTGCCAGCAGTCCTTCCTGGACTCTGACTAATGAAAAACTGTTTTTT.

The table lists this clonotype with many counts. The chain has TRBV5-6 and TRBJ1-6; TRBD1 aligns across 8 bases. The germline V gene has CDR1 SGHDT and CDR2 YYEEEE. V lost 7 bases and J lost 7; bases outside the gene matches: 13. The CDR3 totals 16 residues. The CDR3 DNA reads as TGTGCCAGCCCGACCTTCCCGGGACAGGCAAATTCACCCCTCCACTTT. Residues: CASPTFPGQANSPLHF.

This clonotype was counted at least ten times. The chain employs TRBV6-4 and TRBJ2-3; no definite D call. CDR1 is MRHNA, CDR2 SNTAGT, per germline. Trimming took off 0 bases at V and 2 bases at J, with 9 bases between the two ends. This CDR3 region has 15 residues. CDR3 residues: CASSDSKRNTDTQYF. CDR3 bases: TGTGCCAGCAGTGACTCGAAACGGAACACAGATACGCAGTATTTT.

V and J are TRBV6-6 and TRBJ1-2; 8 bases are shared with TRBD1. The CDR3 runs 15 residues. Looked up from germline, CDR1 is MNHNY and CDR2 is SVGAGI (reference sequence). The V and J ends lost 0 bases and 3 bases, in that order; junction bases with no gene match: 3. CDR3 in amino acids: CASSYSTGEDYGYTF. As DNA, the CDR3 is TGTGCCAGCAGTTACTCGACAGGGGAGGACTATGGCTACACCTTC.

Ten or more counts support this clonotype. The chain is built from TRBV7-6 and TRBJ2-1; D ambiguous. V was clipped by 5 bases and J by 0 bases, with 14 bases between them. Germline V gene lookup returns CDR1 SGHVS and CDR2 FNYEAQ. The CDR3 spans 16 residues. The chain's CDR3 is CASSGYPTTSYNEQFF. CDR3 in DNA: TGTGCCAGCAGCGGTTATCCTACCACCTCCTACAATGAGCAGTTCTTC.

In its sample, this clonotype was seen a few times. The rearrangement links TRBV12-3 or TRBV12-4 to TRBJ1-1; D not resolved. V lost 4 bases, J lost 4 bases, and 7 bases lay in between. This CDR3 is built from 12 residues. This CDR3 reads CASSSDVTEAFF. CDR3 DNA: TGTGCCAGCAGTTCCGATGTCACTGAAGCTTTCTTT.

This clonotype has ten or more counts. The chain recombines TRBV2 with TRBJ1-6, with 8 bases identical to TRBD1. The trim removed 4 bases at V and 10 bases at J, leaving 12 bases unmatched. CDR1 SNHLY and CDR2 FYNNEI come from the germline V gene. This CDR3 is built from 16 residues. This chain's CDR3 is CASSVATGVERSPLHF. The CDR3 bases are TGTGCCAGCAGTGTAGCGACAGGGGTTGAGAGGTCACCCCTCCACTTT.

In its sample, this clonotype was seen many times. This chain links TRBV6-2 or TRBV6-3 with TRBJ2-1; 8 bases match TRBD1. CDR1 and CDR2 (germline): MNHEY, SVGEGT. V lost 5 bases and J lost 7; bases outside the gene matches: 7. CDR3 size: 14 residues. DNA of the CDR3: TGTGCCAGCAGTGAGCAGGGGGCCTCTAATGAGCAGTTCTTC. Its translation is CASSEQGASNEQFF.

The V call is TRBV5-1, the J call TRBJ2-7; either TRBD1 or TRBD2 may fit D (6 bases each). The CDR3 has 14 amino acids. Germline V gene data show CDR1 as SGHRS and CDR2 as YFSETQ. Trimming removed 5 bases at V and 3 bases at J, with 15 bases between. CDR3 bases: TGCGCCAGCAGTAGGGGGGTATTCGGCTACGAGCAGTACTTC. This translates into CASSRGVFGYEQYF.

The chain carries TRBV20-1 and TRBJ1-5; D unresolved. The germline V gene encodes CDR1 DFQATT and CDR2 SNEGSKA (reference sequence). V was trimmed by 1 base and J by 4 bases, leaving 14 bases between them. This CDR3 is 15 amino acids long. The CDR3 DNA sequence: TGCAGTGCTAGAGGACAAGGGTACGGGAATCAGCCCCAGCATTTT. Protein product: CSARGQGYGNQPQHF.